This T cell receptor beta chain was retrieved from a study of T cells in Graves' hyperthyroidism and ophthalmopathy. TCR beta CDR3 region amplification was performed from RNA transcripts. A first-round RT-PCR of the TCR CDR3 used the HTBI primer set. TCRdb itself ran the multiplex PCR reads through MiXCR, one entry per CDR3 protein. Here the sample spans 200,000 to 250,000 distinct CDR3 sequences, around 17% being singletons. At least ten counts were recorded for this clonotype. Its antigen is unidentified. Germline CDR1 DFQATT, CDR2 SNEGSKA (reference sequence). The length of the CDR3 is 14 residues. V gave up 4 bases and J gave up 10 bases, with 20 bases separating them. Notes on the study in general: Most clonotypes that expanded in the thyroid above 0.001 also showed up in blood.

The chain is built from TRBV20-1 and TRBJ2-1; perhaps TRBD2 as D (6 bases). This TCR was sampled from a woman between 45 and 60 years old with Graves' hyperthyroidism. Sequenced material: blood. The CDR3 loop is CSAIRLEGYEEQFF. DNA of the CDR3: TGCAGTGCTATACGACTAGAGGGGTACGAAGAGCAGTTCTTC.